This T cell receptor (beta chain) was found in a study of blood T cell repertoires in COVID-19. For the study at large: From the United States, Italy and Spain came samples of acute and convalescent COVID-19. T cells, B-cell-depleted T cells, or PBMCs provided the cDNA or gDNA that served as material.

Germline CDR1 SGHTA, CDR2 FQGNSA. The CDR3 contains 17 residues. The junction had 10 bases not matched to a gene; V was cut back by 2 bases and J by 4 bases. All enrollees were roughly 18 to 90 years old and from under 25 US areas. Original processing notes: The authors estimated nucleated cell counts from reference gene primer amplification. Assay used: immunoSEQ multiplex PCR; TCRdb lists only in-frame clones, some missing. The DNA was the basis for D and trimming; V, J and clone size are from that table. Found here are over 350,000 clones, more than 75% of them singletons; the top ten hold about 1.1%.

This receptor was identified in a woman aged 18-30 years who had recovered from COVID-19. Sequenced input: PBMCs or T cells enriched from blood (not recorded which). V is TRBV7-2 and J is TRBJ2-3, with 9 bases lining up with TRBD2. CDR3 DNA sequence: TGTGCCAGCAGCTTAAGAAGGGCTAGCGGGGTTTCAGATACGCAGTATTTT. This encodes CASSLRRASGVSDTQYF.